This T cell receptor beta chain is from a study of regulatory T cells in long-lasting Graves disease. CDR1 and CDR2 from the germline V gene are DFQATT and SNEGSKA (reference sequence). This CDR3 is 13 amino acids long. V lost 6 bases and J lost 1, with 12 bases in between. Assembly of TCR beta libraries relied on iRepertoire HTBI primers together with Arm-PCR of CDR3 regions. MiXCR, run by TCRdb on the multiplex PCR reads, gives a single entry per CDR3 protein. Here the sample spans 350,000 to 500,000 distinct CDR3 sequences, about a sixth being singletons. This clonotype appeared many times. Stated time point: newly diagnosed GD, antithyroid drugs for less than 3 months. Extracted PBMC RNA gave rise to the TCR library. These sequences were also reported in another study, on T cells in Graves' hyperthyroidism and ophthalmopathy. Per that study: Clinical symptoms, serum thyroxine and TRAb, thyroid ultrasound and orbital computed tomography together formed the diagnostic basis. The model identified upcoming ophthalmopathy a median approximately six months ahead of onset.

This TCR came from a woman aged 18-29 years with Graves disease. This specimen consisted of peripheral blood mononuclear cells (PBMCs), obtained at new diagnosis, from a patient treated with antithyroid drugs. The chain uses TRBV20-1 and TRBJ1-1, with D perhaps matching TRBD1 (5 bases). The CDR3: CSAEKTANTEAFF. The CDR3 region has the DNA TGCAGTGCGGAAAAGACAGCGAACACTGAAGCTTTCTTT.